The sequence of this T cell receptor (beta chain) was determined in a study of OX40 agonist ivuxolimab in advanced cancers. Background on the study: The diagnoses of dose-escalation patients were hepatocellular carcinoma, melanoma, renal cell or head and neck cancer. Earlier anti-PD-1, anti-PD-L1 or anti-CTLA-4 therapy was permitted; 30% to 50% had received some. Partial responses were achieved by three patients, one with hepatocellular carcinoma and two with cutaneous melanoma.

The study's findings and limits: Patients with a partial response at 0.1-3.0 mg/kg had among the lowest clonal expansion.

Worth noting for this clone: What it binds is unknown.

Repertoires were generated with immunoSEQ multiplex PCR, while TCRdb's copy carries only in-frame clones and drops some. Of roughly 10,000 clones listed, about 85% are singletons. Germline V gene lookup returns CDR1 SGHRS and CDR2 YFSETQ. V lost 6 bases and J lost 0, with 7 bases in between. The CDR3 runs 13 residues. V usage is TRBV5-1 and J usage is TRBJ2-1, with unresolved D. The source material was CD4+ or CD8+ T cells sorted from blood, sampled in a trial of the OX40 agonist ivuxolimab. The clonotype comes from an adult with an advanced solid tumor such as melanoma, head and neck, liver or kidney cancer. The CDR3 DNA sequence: TGCGCCAGCACAGGAATCTCCTACAATGAGCAGTTCTTC. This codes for CASTGISYNEQFF.